This T cell receptor (beta chain) stems from a study of shared clonotypes between healthy human individuals (dated by TCRdb to the early 2020s). Regarding the complete study: The cohort included a few men and a couple of women between 18 and 49 years of age. Per donor, leukapheresis produced somewhere between about 0.9 and 9 billion PBMCs. The study deeply sequenced blood TCR repertoires of about five healthy adults to estimate repertoire size and the extent of clonotype sharing between individuals. Libraries were prepared and TCR repertoires were sequenced by different laboratories using diverse techniques, in order to increase sequencing depth and limit assay-specific biases. Overall results and qualifications from the work: Sampling was restricted to blood, and TCR repertoires in tissues likely differ from the TCR repertoires found in blood. The genetic and exposure-history diversity represented was limited by the small number of donors. Pairwise subsampling led to the expectation that sequencing depth would affect the degree of clonotype sharing among donors.

The donors were healthy, HIV-negative adults who had no recently reported acute infections or vaccinations. Only Caucasian adults living in Nashville, Tennessee, USA were represented among the donors. For unsorted samples, tens of millions of PBMCs were counted and genomic DNA was extracted with the QIAamp DNA Blood Mini kit. Blood was obtained by leukapheresis, after which PBMCs were separated by Ficoll-Histopaque density gradient centrifugation and cryopreserved in liquid nitrogen vapor phase. This clone was counted ten times or more. What this receptor recognizes is not known. The sample holds no much larger clone one base away, and base qualities are not on file. The sample carries other DNA sequences with the same CDR3. TCR CDR3 regions were amplified from genomic DNA by multiplex PCR using the deep immunoSEQ assay. For each cell subset, the extracted genomic DNA was distributed evenly across all wells of several immunoSEQ 96-well plates, and each plate served as one replicate. Each replicate PCR for unsorted PBMC received about 310 ng genomic DNA, equal to approximately 30,000 T cell genomes. Ten immunoSEQ deep assay plates were used to sequence the unsorted PBMC genomic DNA. Purified libraries were quantified with a Qubit 3.0 fluorometer, sized on a Bioanalyzer 2100, and re-quantified with the KAPA Library Quantification kit. Each immunoSEQ 96-well plate was sequenced on its own single-read 150-cycle Illumina NextSeq 550 flow cell. The paper's data handling went like this. Because the immunoSEQ output held only junctional sequences and lacked quality scores, the filtering could not match the filtering applied to full-length reads. Sequences were annotated with PyIR, a Python wrapper for IgBLAST v1.9, using IMGT germline references to assign V/J genes and CDR3. Reads were filtered out if the reads had weak V/J assignments (E-value above 1e-6), no CDR3, stop codons, out-of-frame junctions, or ambiguous translated residues. V3J clonotypes were defined by identical inferred V gene, J gene, and CDR3 amino acid sequence. Percentage overlap between repertoires was calculated by dividing the number of shared unique clonotypes by the size of the smaller repertoire. Three approaches were used to assess repertoire richness: RTK rarefaction, the Chao1 estimator, and Recon v2.1 estimates of unobserved clonotypes. Sourced from immuneACCESS, this table was stored by TCRdb with only in-frame sequences that have V and J called. A share of the clones is absent; for the studies checked, an unresolved V gene accounts for under half, and the remainder has no known explanation. For V, J and clone size, that table is used; D and trimming come from the DNA. A total of around 500,000 clones appear in this sample, more than 75% of them only once. The top ten constitute approximately 13% of the sample.

Between the V and J ends, shortened by 3 bases and 11 bases respectively, the junction contains 13 bases. In the germline V gene (reference sequence), CDR1 corresponds to MNHEY and CDR2 to SMNVEV. Spanning cysteine to phenylalanine, the CDR3 consists of 13 amino acids. Kept here is only the CDR3 DNA, which spans 39 bases and is read in frame from base 1. The sample consisted of PBMCs. The TCR comes from a middle-aged woman in good health. Some clones in this sample may be carry-over from other donors' samples. The chain links TRBV27 with TRBJ1-4, with an unclear D gene assignment. CDR3 region: CASSFGPGKKLFF. The DNA is as follows: TGTGCCAGCAGTTTTGGTCCGGGAAAGAAACTGTTTTTT. With all but the CDR3 taken from the reference TRBV27 and TRBJ1-4 genes, the full variable domain is: EAQVTQNPRYLITVTGKKLTVTCSQNMNHEYMSWYRQDPGLGLRQIYYSMNVEVTDKGDVPEGYKVSRKEKRNFPLILESPSPNQTSLYFCASSFGPGKKLFFGSGTQLSVL.